This T cell receptor beta chain is drawn from a study of beta chain features in type 1 diabetes. Whole-study context: Sorted cell examination encompassed approximately 98,000,000 cells across all samples. Study-level results: Any HLA-type effect on TCRB rearrangement remained unresolved here.

This CDR3 spans 12 amino acids. Germline V gene sequence: CDR1 ENHRY, CDR2 SYGVKD. Trimming left V 7 bases short and J 5 bases short, with 12 bases between. This clone has a handful of counts. No antigen is known for it. Populations obtained by sorting all exceeded 98% purity. cDNA synthesis used the whole RNA isolate, giving expressed TCRB sequences. The assay was immunoSEQ multiplex PCR, and TCRdb's table has in-frame clones only and misses some. This repertoire shows hundreds of thousands of clones, 15% to 19% found once; its top ten account for about 0.086%. The sequenced sample was naive CD4+ T cells from blood. The receptor was isolated from a man in his late teens or twenties in good health. This chain connects TRBV10-3 to TRBJ2-7; perhaps TRBD2 as D (6 bases). The CDR3 reads CAIKAGRDEQYF. Here the CDR3 DNA reads TGTGCCATCAAGGCGGGAAGAGACGAGCAGTACTTC.